Listed below are T cell receptor beta chains from one sample, sequenced in a study of T cells in localized non-small cell lung cancer. Method: immunoSEQ multiplex PCR; TCRdb's copy keeps in-frame clones and lacks some. The profile shows 20,000 to 30,000 clones, roughly nine tenths of them singletons. The source was peripheral blood, collected before any cancer treatment. Receptor source: a male donor older than 55 with stage I squamous cell lung carcinoma. CDR3s include the opening cysteine and the closing phenylalanine or tryptophan. A D gene is named only where the DNA matches it firmly. For some rows the clone size is stated as once, few or many, or as a class when expanded; others skip it.

14,TRBJ2-2,-,once,TRBV18,TGTGCCAGCTCGACTAACGGGGACACCGGGGAGCTGTTTTTT,CASSTNGDTGELFF
13,TRBJ2-5,-,-,TRBV5-1,TGCGCCAGCAGCTTGTCCCTTCGGGAGACCCAGTACTTC,CASSLSLRETQYF
14,TRBJ1-5,-,-,TRBV6-5,TGTGCCACTCATCCAAGGGGTAGCAATCAGCCCCAGCATTTT,CATHPRGSNQPQHF
15,TRBJ1-4,-,-,TRBV7-2,TGTGCCAGCAGCTTAGAGCATCGGTATCAGGGAAAACTGTTTTTT,CASSLEHRYQGKLFF
19,TRBJ2-3,-,-,TRBV7-9,TGTGCCAGCAGCCGCCACAGCTTACAAAGACTTTATAGCACAGATACGCAGTATTTT,CASSRHSLQRLYSTDTQYF
14,TRBJ1-1,-,-,TRBV5-1,TGCGCCAGCAGCTTGGGATACCCGAACACTGAAGCTTTCTTT,CASSLGYPNTEAFF
12,TRBJ1-1,-,-,TRBV29-1,TGCAGCGCTCGGGCCCAGGGCACTGAAGCTTTCTTT,CSARAQGTEAFF
17,TRBJ2-6,TRBD1,-,TRBV9,TGTGCCAGCAGCCGAGGGACAGGGCTGTCTGGGGCCAACGTCCTGACTTTC,CASSRGTGLSGANVLTF
17,TRBJ2-5,TRBD1,-,TRBV7-6,TGTGCCAGCAGCTTAAGGGGGACAGGGGGTTTTGAAGAGACCCAGTACTTC,CASSLRGTGGFEETQYF
13,TRBJ1-6,-,-,TRBV7-9,TGTGCCAGCGGCCGGGTCCCTGATTCACCCCTCCACTTT,CASGRVPDSPLHF
11,TRBJ2-7,-,-,TRBV6-1,TGTGCCAGTGACAGGTCCTACGAGCAGTACTTC,CASDRSYEQYF
12,TRBJ2-7,-,-,TRBV6-5,TGTGCCAGCACCCAGGGGCTCTACGAGCAGTACTTC,CASTQGLYEQYF
11,TRBJ1-1,-,once,TRBV6-4,TGTGCCAGCAGCCGTCCAGAGAAAGCTTTCTTT,CASSRPEKAFF
13,TRBJ1-6,-,-,TRBV7-8,TGTGCCAGCAGCTTAGTTTTCAATTCACCCCTCCACTTT,CASSLVFNSPLHF
12,TRBJ1-2,-,-,TRBV5-1,TGCGCCAGCAGCTTGTATGATGTGGGCTACACCTTC,CASSLYDVGYTF
19,TRBJ2-2,-,-,TRBV7-2,TGTGCCAGCAGTCCACGGACTCACGGGACTCCTTCGAACACCGGGGAGCTGTTTTTT,CASSPRTHGTPSNTGELFF
15,TRBJ1-1,TRBD1,-,TRBV27,TGTGCCAGCAGTTTGGGGACAGGGCCGGGCACTGAAGCTTTCTTT,CASSLGTGPGTEAFF
15,TRBJ1-5,-,-,TRBV7-2,TGTGCCAGCAGCCCGGGTTCGGCAAGGAATCAGCCCCAGCATTTT,CASSPGSARNQPQHF
12,TRBJ1-3,TRBD1,-,TRBV6-5,TGTGCCTCACAGGGGATGAAGAACACCATATATTTT,CASQGMKNTIYF
12,TRBJ1-5,-,-,TRBV6-5,TGTGCCAGCAGGTCGGCCTGGCCGCCCCAGCATTTT,CASRSAWPPQHF
14,TRBJ1-2,-,-,TRBV6-4,TGTGCCAGCAGTCTGGACGCTAGGAACTATGGCTACACCTTC,CASSLDARNYGYTF
19,TRBJ1-6,TRBD1,-,TRBV7-2,TGTGCCAGCAGCTTAGCGCAAGGACAGGGAAGCTCCTATAATTCACCCCTCCACTTT,CASSLAQGQGSSYNSPLHF
15,TRBJ1-5,TRBD1,-,TRBV15,TGTGCCACCAGCAGAGAAGGGGGCGGCAATCAGCCCCAGCATTTT,CATSREGGGNQPQHF
13,TRBJ1-1,-,-,TRBV7-2,TGTGCCAGCAGCTTACTTGAGTACACTGAAGCTTTCTTT,CASSLLEYTEAFF
14,TRBJ2-3,TRBD2,-,TRBV30,TGTGCCTGGAGTTTAGCGGGAGTGACAGATACGCAGTATTTT,CAWSLAGVTDTQYF
16,TRBJ1-4,TRBD1,once,TRBV7-9,TGTGCCAGCAGCCAGGGACAGGCCGCAACTAATGAAAAACTGTTTTTT,CASSQGQAATNEKLFF
15,TRBJ2-1,-,-,TRBV18,TGTGCCAGCTCACTGTCCCGGGACCTAAGCAATGAGCAGTTCTTC,CASSLSRDLSNEQFF
14,TRBJ1-2,TRBD1,-,TRBV19,TGTGCCAGTAGTCCAGCAGGGGGCGTCTATGGCTACACCTTC,CASSPAGGVYGYTF
18,TRBJ2-7,TRBD1,-,TRBV27,TGTGCCAGCAGTTCTTTTCCGGGACAGGGACAAGGCTCCTACGAGCAGTACTTC,CASSSFPGQGQGSYEQYF
14,TRBJ2-3,TRBD1,-,TRBV6-5,TGTGCCAGCAGTTCCATGGACAGGATTGGGACGCAGTATTTT,CASSSMDRIGTQYF
13,TRBJ2-7,-,-,TRBV6-5,TGTGCCAGCAGTTACACTAGTTTCTACGAGCAGTACTTC,CASSYTSFYEQYF
14,TRBJ1-2,TRBD1,-,TRBV5-1,TGCGCCAGCAGCTTACCGGACAGGGGCTATGGCTACACCTTC,CASSLPDRGYGYTF
13,TRBJ1-2,-,-,TRBV6-6,TGTGCCAGCAGTTACGGTTTCGGGACAACCTACACCTTC,CASSYGFGTTYTF
16,TRBJ2-7,-,-,TRBV4-1,TGCGCCAGCAGCCGAACGGCGGGACAGAATATTTACGAGCAGTACTTC,CASSRTAGQNIYEQYF
17,TRBJ1-3,-,-,TRBV19,TGTGCCAGTAGTATAGATCGTCCGATAATCGCTGGAAACACCATATATTTT,CASSIDRPIIAGNTIYF
16,TRBJ1-6,TRBD1,-,TRBV5-1,TGCGCCAGCAGGCGGACCGGGACAGGGGAAGGTTCACCCCTCCACTTT,CASRRTGTGEGSPLHF
12,TRBJ1-5,-,few,TRBV11-2,TGTGCCAGCAGTTATGCCGGTCAGCCCCAGCATTTT,CASSYAGQPQHF
15,TRBJ1-1,TRBD1,once,TRBV19,TGTGCCAGTAGAACCCGACAGGGAGGGGGAACTGAAGCTTTCTTT,CASRTRQGGGTEAFF
13,TRBJ1-1,-,-,TRBV6-5,TGTGCCAGCAGTTACGGGCTGGGAACTGAAGCTTTCTTT,CASSYGLGTEAFF
18,TRBJ2-7,TRBD2,once,TRBV9,TGTGCCAGCAGTCGTAAAGGTTTTGCGGGAGGAAGTTCCTACGAGCAGTACTTC,CASSRKGFAGGSSYEQYF
15,TRBJ1-2,-,-,TRBV5-1,TGCGCCAGCAGCTCCTGGACACCCGGTAACTATGGCTACACCTTC,CASSSWTPGNYGYTF